The 13 T cell receptor beta chains in this list originate from one sample, sequenced in a study of CD8 T cells in Susac syndrome. After extraction with the RNeasy kit, about 0.5 to 1 ug of the RNA was reverse transcribed using random hexamers. TCRdb re-analysed the immunoSEQ multiplex PCR reads in MiXCR, keeping a single row per CDR3 protein. The table shows fewer than 300,000 distinct CDR3 sequences, with about 88% occurring only once. Sequenced material: CD8+ T cells from PBMCs. These receptors were obtained from a human donor with multiple sclerosis.

About this clonotype: At one end the junction does not follow the germline gene, possibly because of a read error. As DNA, the CDR3 is TGTGCCAGCAGATTGGACAGGAACACTGAAGCTTTCTTT. Residues: CASRLDRNTEAFF. The chain couples TRBV5-4 to TRBJ1-1, with a weak D call TRBD1 (6 bases). In germline, CDR1 is SGHNT, CDR2 YYREEE (reference sequence). The CDR3 sequence is 13 residues long.

This sequence joins TRBV6-1 and TRBJ1-5; TRBD1 is a possible D gene (5 bases). Germline-derived CDR1 and CDR2 are MNHNS and SASEGT. The ends were cut back, 2 bases at V and 3 bases at J, with 8 bases in the middle. The CDR3 length is 14 residues. The CDR3 DNA is TGTGCCAGCAGTGAATCCAGGGTCAATCAGCCCCAGCATTTT. Translation gives CASSESRVNQPQHF.

The rearrangement links TRBV7-9 to TRBJ1-2, with 8 positions matching TRBD1. There are 15 residues in the CDR3. Germline CDR1 reads SEHNR; CDR2 reads FQNEAQ (reference sequence). Unmatched junction bases numbered 8, after V lost 3 bases and J lost 5 bases. CDR3 sequence: CASSFPYRGGYGYTF. The CDR3 nucleotides read TGTGCCAGCAGCTTTCCCTACAGGGGGGGATATGGCTACACCTTC.

CDR3 in amino acids: CASSQHILNEKLFF. For the CDR3, the DNA is TGCGCCAGCAGCCAGCACATCCTCAATGAAAAACTGTTTTTT. The gene calls are TRBV4-1 and TRBJ1-4; D is uncertain. The CDR3 extends over 14 amino acids. Germline CDR1 and CDR2: MGHRA and YSYEKL. V lost 3 bases and J lost 5, with 10 bases in between.

This chain links TRBV4-2 with TRBJ2-6; D uncertain. The CDR3 contains 16 residues. Germline assignment: CDR1 LGHNA and CDR2 YNFKEQ. Trimming shortened V by 0 bases and J by 0 bases, and 6 bases separated the two germline ends. In DNA form, the CDR3 reads TGTGCCAGCAGCCAAGAGGAACGCTCTGGGGCCAACGTCCTGACTTTC. Residues: CASSQEERSGANVLTF.

This chain connects TRBV6-1 to TRBJ1-4, with 7 bases lining up with TRBD1. This CDR3 has 16 residues. CDR1 MNHNS and CDR2 SASEGT come from the germline V gene. V lost 6 bases and J lost 4; bases outside the gene matches: 11. For the CDR3, the DNA is TGTGCCAGCAGCCAAGGGACAGCCACTATTAATGAAAAACTGTTTTTT. This gives the protein CASSQGTATINEKLFF.

This clonotype was picked up a small number of times. One end of the junction does not line up with germline, which may come from a read error. V is TRBV5-1 and J is TRBJ2-1, with no clear D. Per the germline V gene, CDR1 is SGHRS and CDR2 is YFSETQ. The CDR3 is made up of 11 amino acids. In nucleotides, the CDR3 is TGTGCCAGCAGTGGTAACAATGAGCAGTTCTTC. Protein product: CASSGNNEQFF. The full variable domain, its missing parts supplied by reference TRBV5-1 and TRBJ2-1, is KAGVTQTPRYLIKTRGQQVTLSCSPISGHRSVSWYQQTPGQGLQFLFEYFSETQRNKGNFPGRFSGRQFSNSRSEMNVSTLELGDSALYLCASSGNNEQFFGPGTRLTVL.

The chain joins TRBV27 to TRBJ2-2; no firm D call. Trimming removed 2 bases from V and 9 bases from J, with 10 bases in between. The CDR3 consists of 13 residues. CDR1 is MNHEY and CDR2 is SMNVEV in the germline V gene (reference sequence). This chain's CDR3 is CASSLDPFRELFF. CDR3 in DNA: TGTGCCAGCAGTTTAGACCCCTTTCGGGAGCTGTTTTTT.

The gene calls are TRBV4-1 and TRBJ2-5; D possibly uses TRBD1 or TRBD2 (5 bases each). Germline assignment: CDR1 MGHRA and CDR2 YSYEKL. This CDR3 has 14 residues. The germline V and J ends were trimmed by 3 bases and 4 bases, with 12 bases remaining between them. CDR3 bases: TGCGCCAGCAGCCAGGAGCGGCAGGGAGAGACCCAGTACTTC. Amino acid sequence: CASSQERQGETQYF.

The chain combines TRBV14 with TRBJ2-7; TRBD1 agrees at 11 bases. The V gene end was trimmed by 5 bases and the J gene end by 5 bases; junction bases not matched to a gene: 11. The CDR3 is 16 residues long. Germline V gene lookup returns CDR1 SGHDN and CDR2 FVKESK. CDR3 sequence (DNA): TGTGCCAGCAGCAAACACGCCGGGACAGGGGGAAACGAGCAGTACTTC. It translates to CASSKHAGTGGNEQYF.

This clonotype was seen once. This chain links TRBV7-9 with TRBJ1-4; D is ambiguous. The V end was cut by 5 bases, the J end by 7 bases, with 14 bases between. The CDR3 has 14 amino acids. The germline CDR1 and CDR2 sequences are SEHNR and FQNEAQ (reference sequence). The CDR3 is CASSNPAIGEKLFF. The DNA of the CDR3 is TGTGCCAGCAGCAACCCGGCTATCGGTGAAAAACTGTTTTTT. The full variable domain, rest sourced from reference TRBV7-9 and TRBJ1-4, is DTGVSQNPRHKITKRGQNVTFRCDPISEHNRLYWYRQTLGQGPEFLTYFQNEAQLEKSRLLSDRFSAERPKGSFSTLEIQRTEQGDSAMYLCASSNPAIGEKLFFGSGTQLSVL.

The chain joins TRBV7-9 to TRBJ2-7; 7 bases align to TRBD1. The V gene's germline CDR1 is SEHNR and CDR2 FQNEAQ (reference sequence). This CDR3 is built from 14 residues. The V gene end was trimmed by 6 bases and the J gene end by 6 bases; junction bases not matched to a gene: 11. CDR3 loop: CASSKYGTVLEQYF. The CDR3 region has the DNA TGTGCCAGCAGTAAGTACGGGACAGTCCTCGAGCAGTACTTC.

V gene TRBV2 combines with J gene TRBJ2-1; 9 positions agree with TRBD2. V lost 6 bases, J lost 7 bases, and 16 bases stayed unmatched. The CDR3 loop spans 17 amino acids. Germline values: CDR1 SNHLY, CDR2 FYNNEI. The CDR3 coding sequence is TGTGCCAGCAGCGCGACTCTAGCGGGAAGTAAATTGAATGAGCAGTTCTTC. Its translation is CASSATLAGSKLNEQFF.